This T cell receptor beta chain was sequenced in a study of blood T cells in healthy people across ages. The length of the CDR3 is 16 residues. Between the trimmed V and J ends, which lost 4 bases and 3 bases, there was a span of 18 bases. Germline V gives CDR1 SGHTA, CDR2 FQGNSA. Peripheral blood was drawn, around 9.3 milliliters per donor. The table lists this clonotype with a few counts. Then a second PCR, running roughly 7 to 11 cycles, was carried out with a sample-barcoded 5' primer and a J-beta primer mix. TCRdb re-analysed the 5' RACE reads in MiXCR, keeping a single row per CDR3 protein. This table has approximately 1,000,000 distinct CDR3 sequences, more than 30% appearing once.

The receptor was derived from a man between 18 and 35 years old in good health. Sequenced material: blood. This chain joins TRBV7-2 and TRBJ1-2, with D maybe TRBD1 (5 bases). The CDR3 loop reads CASSSSGGGMDYGYTF. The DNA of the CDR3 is TGTGCCAGCAGCTCCTCCGGGGGGGGAATGGACTATGGCTACACCTTC.